This entry lists 10 T cell receptor beta chains sequenced from one sample in a study of T cell repertoires in cytomegalovirus infection. TCRdb re-analysed the reads in MiXCR, keeping a single row per CDR3 protein. The sample comprises about 700,000 distinct CDR3 sequences, around a third of which are singletons, and around a sixth rests with the top ten. These receptors have no identified antigens. Sample: cultured PBMCs, taken from culture after CMV antigen stimulation. The receptor set was obtained from a human donor in good health (CMV status not recorded). Some clones in this sample may be carry-over from other donors' samples.

This clonotype has more than one count but fewer than ten. The chain has TRBV4-1 and TRBJ2-4; 8 bases line up with TRBD1. The length of the CDR3 is 19 residues. CDR1 and CDR2 (germline): MGHRA, YSYEKL. The J segment lost 1 base and the V segment lost 1 base, leaving 12 bases of the junction unmatched. The chain's CDR3 is CASSQVRTGLVAAKNIQYF. The CDR3 bases are TGCGCCAGCAGCCAAGTCCGGACAGGGCTAGTAGCGGCCAAAAACATTCAGTACTTC.

This clonotype has more than one count but fewer than ten. One end of the junction varies from germline; a read error may be responsible. The chain combines TRBV4-1 with TRBJ2-2; TRBD2 agrees at 14 bases. The germline V gene has CDR1 MGHRA and CDR2 YSYEKL. The CDR3 contains 18 residues. The chain's CDR3 is CASSPKTSGRVNTGELFF. The CDR3 DNA follows: TGTGCCAGCAGTCCAAAGACTAGCGGGAGGGTCAACACCGGGGAGCTGTTTTTT.

This clonotype was seen only once. The chain combines TRBV4-1 with TRBJ2-3; D is undetermined. V lost 1 base, J lost 6 bases, and 11 bases lay in between. Germline CDR1 MGHRA, CDR2 YSYEKL. The length of the CDR3 is 14 residues. The CDR3 DNA reads TGCGCCAGCAGCCAAGCGCTAGTATTGGATACGCAGTATTTT. Translated, it gives CASSQALVLDTQYF.

This clonotype was counted a few times. The V gene is TRBV6-5, the J gene TRBJ1-5; D remains ambiguous. CDR3 length: 15 amino acids. The germline V and J ends were trimmed by 4 bases and 2 bases, with 12 bases remaining between them. Germline values: CDR1 MNHEY, CDR2 SVGAGI. CDR3 coding DNA: TGTGCCAGCAGTTCCGGCGGGTCGGGCAATCAGCCCCAGCATTTT. Its translation is CASSSGGSGNQPQHF.

The rearrangement joins TRBV28 to TRBJ1-2; TRBD1 agrees at 8 bases. CDR3 size: 14 residues. Germline CDR1 is MDHEN and CDR2 is SYDVKM. The V segment lost 5 bases and the J segment 8 bases; nucleotides outside the gene matches: 10. The CDR3 DNA follows: TGTGCCAGCAGTCCCGCACAGGGGGTAAACGGCTACACCTTC. Translating gives CASSPAQGVNGYTF.

This clonotype was observed a handful of times. This chain connects TRBV6-2 or TRBV6-3 to TRBJ1-1; unclear D gene. V shed 6 bases and J shed 5 bases, with 16 bases lying between them. The CDR3 length is 14 residues. Germline lookup yields CDR1 MNHEY and CDR2 SVGEGT. The CDR3 protein is CASSSPNSRTEAFF. The DNA of the CDR3 is TGTGCCAGCAGCTCACCTAACAGTCGGACTGAAGCTTTCTTT.

The chain carries TRBV12-3 or TRBV12-4 and TRBJ2-1, with D unresolved. This CDR3 contains 14 residues. With 6 bases removed from V and 4 bases from J, the gap between germline ends came to 13 bases. The CDR3 region has the DNA TGTGCCAGCAGACCCATCCGCCAGTACAATGAGCAGTTCTTC. Protein product: CASRPIRQYNEQFF.

This clonotype was seen ten or more times. This chain uses TRBV7-8 with TRBJ2-5, with D possibly TRBD2 on 6 matching bases. Deletions cut 5 bases from V and 5 bases from J, with 24 bases between. From germline, CDR1 is SGHVS and CDR2 FQNEAQ. The CDR3 length is 17 residues. The CDR3: CASSVHRDPRRGETQYF. The DNA of the CDR3 is TGTGCCAGCAGCGTCCACCGGGATCCCAGGAGGGGCGAGACCCAGTACTTC.

This chain connects TRBV5-4 to TRBJ2-7; possibly TRBD1 or TRBD2 for D (6 bases each). V lost 6 bases, J lost 7 bases, and 20 bases lay in between. Looked up from germline, CDR1 is SGHNT and CDR2 is YYREEE (reference sequence). This CDR3 has 14 residues. The CDR3 is CASTRPGALGEQYF. The DNA for the CDR3 is TGTGCCAGCACCAGGCCGGGGGCCCTCGGGGAGCAGTACTTC.

This clonotype occurred a few times. The rearrangement joins TRBV19 to TRBJ1-1, with D hard to call. The CDR3 is 12 residues long. Germline CDR1 reads LNHDA; CDR2 reads SQIVND (reference sequence). V was clipped by 8 bases and J by 6 bases, with 13 bases between them. The CDR3 coding sequence is TGTGCCAGTCGTCGGGGTTTGGCTGAAGCTTTCTTT. It codes for CASRRGLAEAFF.